Here is one T cell receptor (beta chain) with its context. The assay was immunoSEQ multiplex PCR, and TCRdb's table has in-frame clones only and misses some. This sample yields about 30,000 clones, of which approximately 90% are seen a single time; approximately 4.5% belongs to the top ten. This sample was included in a study of T cell changes during pregnancy in multiple sclerosis. Trimming cost V 1 base and J 0 bases, with 7 bases left between them. Looked up from germline, CDR1 is LGHNA and CDR2 is YNFKEQ. CDR3 length equals 15 residues. The sample was peripheral blood, taken in the second trimester of pregnancy. This TCR was sampled from a female donor in good health, enrolled as a control in a pregnancy study. The gene calls are TRBV4-2 and TRBJ1-3; perhaps TRBD1 as D (6 bases). In DNA form, the CDR3 reads TGTGCCAGCAGCCAAGGGGACACCTCTGGAAACACCATATATTTT. Its protein product is CASSQGDTSGNTIYF.